The 5 T cell receptor beta chains reported below all come from one sample, sequenced in a study of T cells in Graves' hyperthyroidism and ophthalmopathy. RNA transcripts were the template for amplifying TCR beta CDR3 regions. Carried out on the TCR CDR3, a first-round RT-PCR used the HTBI primer set. MiXCR, run by TCRdb on the multiplex PCR reads, gives a single entry per CDR3 protein. The profile shows about 320,000 distinct CDR3 sequences, over 15% of them singletons. Sequenced input: blood. These receptors were taken from a man aged 30 to 39 with Graves' hyperthyroidism.

Many counts were recorded for this clonotype. The rearrangement uses TRBV29-1 and TRBJ2-1; 7 bases are a match to TRBD2. There are 14 residues in the CDR3. V lost 7 bases and J lost 1; bases outside the gene matches: 7. The germline CDR1 and CDR2 sequences are SQVTM and ANQGSEA. CDR3 loop: CSGTWGGSYNEQFF. The CDR3 nucleotides are TGCAGCGGTACTTGGGGGGGTTCCTACAATGAGCAGTTCTTC.

The chain is built from TRBV10-3 and TRBJ2-1; 9 bases are a match to TRBD1. The CDR3 is 14 residues long. CDR1 and CDR2 from the germline V gene are ENHRY and SYGVKD. With 7 bases clipped from V and 8 bases from J, the junction kept 9 bases outside the gene matches. The CDR3 region is CAIKTGQGRDEQFF. The CDR3 DNA reads as TGTGCCATCAAAACGGGACAGGGTAGGGATGAGCAGTTCTTC.

The sample holds many counts of this clonotype. The V and J genes are TRBV18 and TRBJ2-3; maybe TRBD1 (5 bases). V lost 6 bases, J lost 9 bases, and 13 bases lay in between. In germline, CDR1 is KGHSH, CDR2 LQKENI. This CDR3 spans 12 amino acids. CDR3 bases: TGTGCCAGCTCCACAGGAGAAGGAACGCAGTATTTT. Protein sequence: CASSTGEGTQYF.

This clonotype has only a few counts. The DNA of the CDR3 is TGTGCCAGCAGCTTATTGCAAGGGGGTGGAGGCTACACCTTC. This translates into CASSLLQGGGGYTF. This rearrangement joins TRBV7-9 to TRBJ1-2; D may be TRBD1 (6 bases). Germline CDR1 reads SEHNR; CDR2 reads FQNEAQ (reference sequence). Trimming took 2 bases from V and 8 from J, leaving 15 bases between them. This CDR3 region has 14 residues.

This clonotype was picked up many times. The chain's CDR3 is CSVTGSTDTQYF. The CDR3, as DNA: TGCAGCGTGACAGGGTCCACAGATACGCAGTATTTT. The rearrangement joins TRBV29-1 to TRBJ2-3, with TRBD1 identical over 7 bases. With V trimmed by 6 bases and J by 2 bases, 2 bases remained unmatched. This CDR3 spans 12 amino acids. Germline V lookup: CDR1 SQVTM, CDR2 ANQGSEA.